One and the same sample provided the 14 T cell receptor beta chains below, sequenced in a study of cytomegalovirus exposure and HLA in healthy donors. Primers included in the PCR were 60 Vbeta and 13 Jbeta primers. Here immunoSEQ multiplex PCR was the method, and the copy in TCRdb shows in-frame clones only, minus some. The table shows 160,000 or so clones, with roughly 80% occurring only once. Sequenced sample: PBMCs. Receptors were obtained from a woman in her 30s in good health and CMV-seropositive.

The rearrangement uses TRBV12-5 and TRBJ2-5, with TRBD1 matching 7 bases. The germline V gene encodes CDR1 LGHNT and CDR2 FRNRAP. CDR3 size: 14 residues. The ends lost 6 bases at V and 1 base at J; junction bases unmatched: 5. In DNA, the CDR3 is TGTGCTAGTGGCAGGACAGGACGCCAAGAGACCCAGTACTTC. It translates to CASGRTGRQETQYF. Full variable domain (rest looked up from reference TRBV12-5 and TRBJ2-5): DARVTQTPRHKVTEMGQEVTMRCQPILGHNTVFWYRQTMMQGLELLAYFRNRAPLDDSGMPKDRFSAEMPDATLATLKIQPSEPRDSAVYFCASGRTGRQETQYFGPGTRLLVL.

The CDR3 is CASSGRGSGGETQYF. In nucleotides, the CDR3 is TGTGCCAGCAGTGGACGCGGGAGTGGGGGGGAGACCCAGTACTTC. This chain joins TRBV2 and TRBJ2-5; 7 nucleotides match TRBD2. Germline CDR1 is SNHLY and CDR2 is FYNNEI. This CDR3 comprises 15 residues. J lost 5 bases, V lost 4 bases, and 10 bases had no gene match.

As to this clone: The junction and the germline gene differ at one end; a read error may be behind it. The genes are TRBV7-9 and TRBJ1-6; TRBD1 aligns across 9 bases. The CDR3 is 14 residues long. Germline values: CDR1 SEHNR, CDR2 FQNEAQ (reference sequence). DNA of the CDR3: TGTTCCAGCAGCTTACAGGGGGCTAATTCACCCCTCCACTTT. Protein sequence: CSSSLQGANSPLHF.

This chain connects TRBV7-3 to TRBJ2-3; 8 nucleotides agree with TRBD2. V shed 4 bases and J 4 bases; nucleotides not matched to a gene: 7. This CDR3 has 15 amino acids. CDR1 SGHTA and CDR2 FQGTGA come from the germline V gene. CDR3 residues: CASSSTGGASDTQYF. In DNA form, the CDR3 reads TGTGCCAGCAGCTCAACCGGGGGGGCCTCAGATACGCAGTATTTT.

The sample holds a few counts of this clone. The rearrangement uses TRBV7-6 and TRBJ1-1; TRBD1 matches 10 bases. The CDR3 length is 14 residues. Germline V CDR1 and CDR2: SGHVS, FNYEAQ. V was pared by 5 bases and J by 5 bases, with 5 bases of the junction left unmatched. CDR3 in DNA: TGTGCCAGCAGCCCAAGGGGACAGGGGACTGAAGCTTTCTTT. Translating it yields CASSPRGQGTEAFF.

On this clone itself: This sample also contains other DNA sequences that code for the same CDR3. CDR3 loop: CASSLALAGGQETQYF. DNA for the CDR3: TGTGCCAGCAGCTTAGCGCTAGCGGGGGGCCAGGAGACCCAGTACTTC. V usage is TRBV7-9 and J usage is TRBJ2-5; 11 bases are shared with TRBD2. The CDR3 spans 16 residues. The V gene's germline CDR1 is SEHNR and CDR2 FQNEAQ (reference sequence). Unmatched junction bases numbered 5, after V lost 0 bases and J lost 5 bases.

The V and J genes are TRBV2 and TRBJ1-3; tentatively, D is TRBD1 (5 bases). This CDR3 is built from 14 residues. V lost 4 bases and J 4 bases, leaving 11 bases between the germline ends. Looked up from germline, CDR1 is SNHLY and CDR2 is FYNNEI. CDR3 sequence: CASSVSREGNTIYF. In DNA form, the CDR3 reads TGTGCCAGCAGTGTAAGCAGGGAAGGAAACACCATATATTTT. Full variable domain (missing parts from reference TRBV2 and TRBJ1-3): EPEVTQTPSHQVTQMGQEVILRCVPISNHLYFYWYRQILGQKVEFLVSFYNNEISEKSEIFDDQFSVERPDGSNFTLKIRSTKLEDSAMYFCASSVSREGNTIYFGEGSWLTVV.

The rearrangement links TRBV19 to TRBJ2-4, with D possibly matching TRBD2 (5 bases). CDR3 length: 16 amino acids. Trimming took 5 bases from V and 0 from J, leaving 14 bases between them. CDR1 and CDR2 (germline): LNHDA, SQIVND (reference sequence). The CDR3 here is CASSVNYGVAKNIQYF. CDR3 coding DNA: TGTGCCAGTAGTGTTAACTACGGGGTAGCCAAAAACATTCAGTACTTC.

The genes are TRBV7-2 and TRBJ2-3; 10 nucleotides match TRBD2. In germline, CDR1 is SGHTA, CDR2 FQGNSA. The CDR3 has 15 amino acids. V dropped 2 bases and J dropped 5; count of bases not matched to a gene: 4. The CDR3 nucleotides read TGTGCCAGCAGCTTAAGGAGCGGGGGGGGAGATACGCAGTATTTT. Amino acids: CASSLRSGGGDTQYF.

The chain has TRBV6-6 and TRBJ1-1; D perhaps matches TRBD1 (6 bases). Germline V CDR1 and CDR2: MNHNY, SVGAGI (reference sequence). V was trimmed by 2 bases and J by 4 bases, leaving 11 bases between them. The CDR3 consists of 14 residues. CDR3 sequence (DNA): TGTGCCAGCAGTTACGACAGGTGGGGCACTGAAGCTTTCTTT. Its protein product is CASSYDRWGTEAFF.

V gene TRBV5-1 combines with J gene TRBJ1-1, with D unclear. This CDR3 has 14 amino acids. Germline assignment: CDR1 SGHRS and CDR2 YFSETQ. The V gene lost 3 bases and the J gene lost 2 bases, with 11 bases spanning the gap. CDR3 residues: CASSWNSGNTEAFF. CDR3 bases: TGCGCCAGCAGCTGGAACAGCGGCAACACTGAAGCTTTCTTT.

This sequence joins TRBV28 and TRBJ2-5, with D possibly matching TRBD2 (7 bases). The J call may be in error: the DNA end matches TRBJ2-7 better. The length of the CDR3 is 15 residues. Germline V gives CDR1 MDHEN, CDR2 SYDVKM. CDR3 loop: CASTPAGASSYEQYF. The CDR3 coding sequence is TGTGCCAGCACCCCTGCGGGGGCTAGCTCCTACGAGCAGTACTTC.

The V and J genes are TRBV11-2 and TRBJ2-1; maybe TRBD1 (5 bases). This CDR3 is built from 14 residues. Per the germline V gene, CDR1 is SGHAT and CDR2 is FQNNGV. Trimming took off 5 bases at V and 1 base at J, with 9 bases between the two ends. The DNA for the CDR3 is TGTGCCAGCAGCCCAGGGTATTCCTACAATGAGCAGTTCTTC. Translation gives CASSPGYSYNEQFF.

This clone was counted a few times. The genes are TRBV5-4 and TRBJ2-5, with 8 bases matching TRBD1. The J call may be wrong; the DNA end is better matched by TRBJ2-7. CDR1 and CDR2 (germline): SGHNT, YYREEE (reference sequence). This CDR3 has 17 residues. This CDR3 is CASSLLGMWTGISEQYF. The CDR3, as DNA: TGTGCCAGCAGCTTGCTTGGAATGTGGACAGGGATTTCCGAGCAGTACTTC.